This is a list of T cell receptor beta chains from one sample in a study of beta chain features in type 1 diabetes. Profiling relied on immunoSEQ multiplex PCR, and the TCRdb table lists in-frame clones only, not all of them. Found here are 630,000 or so clones, over 11% of them singletons; the top ten hold just under 0.04%. The sequencing sample was made of naive CD4+ T cells from blood. These receptor sequences come from a man between 18 and 35 years old with type 1 diabetes. Both conserved end residues are part of each CDR3. Each record gives: clone size, J gene, V gene, D gene, CDR3 DNA, CDR3 protein. D genes are given only for firm matches. Some rows have no size entry. The others give once, few or many, or a class for an expanded clone.

few | TRBJ2-3 | TRBV7-3 | . | TGTGCCAGCAGAAGGAGGGATACTAGCACAGATACGCAGTATTTT | CASRRRDTSTDTQYF
few | TRBJ2-1 | TRBV6-6 | TRBD2 | TGTGCCAGCAGTTCAAGCGGGAGTGGTTACAATGAGCAGTTCTTC | CASSSSGSGYNEQFF
. | TRBJ2-1 | TRBV9 | . | TGTGCCAGCAGCGTAGATCGGGGCTCCTACAATGAGCAGTTCTTC | CASSVDRGSYNEQFF
few | TRBJ1-1 | TRBV30 | . | TGTGCCTGGAGTGTATCCAGGGAACGGACTTTCTTT | CAWSVSRERTFF
. | TRBJ2-7 | TRBV27 | . | TGTGCCAGCATCCCTCAGGGGTACGAGCAGTACTTC | CASIPQGYEQYF
few | TRBJ2-6 | TRBV6-5 | . | TGTGCCAGCAGTTACCAGGGGACTGGGGCCAACGTCCTGACTTTC | CASSYQGTGANVLTF
few | TRBJ2-3 | TRBV4-2 | . | TGTGCCAGCAGCCAAGATTTGCCCCCCAATACGCAGTATTTT | CASSQDLPPNTQYF
. | TRBJ1-6 | TRBV27 | TRBD1 | TGTGCCAGCAGTGAAGTACGGGACAGTGCATTACATTCACCCCTCCACTTT | CASSEVRDSALHSPLHF
. | TRBJ2-7 | TRBV4-3 | . | TGCGCCAGCAGCCAAGAGGCCCGACTATCCGGGACACTCTCCTACGAGCAGTACTTC | CASSQEARLSGTLSYEQYF
few | TRBJ2-1 | TRBV6-5 | . | TGTGCCGTCACCGGAGACCGAAATGAGCAGTTCTTC | CAVTGDRNEQFF
. | TRBJ2-3 | TRBV5-6 | TRBD1 | TGTGCCAGCAGACGGACAGGCGGGACAGATACGCAGTATTTT | CASRRTGGTDTQYF
. | TRBJ1-5 | TRBV7-2 | . | TGTGCCAGCAGCTTTGACTCGGGGTCCGATCAGCCCCAGCATTTT | CASSFDSGSDQPQHF
. | TRBJ2-7 | TRBV6-1 | . | TGTGCCAGCATCCCAGGGGGGAGCTCCTACGAGCAGTACTTC | CASIPGGSSYEQYF
. | TRBJ2-1 | TRBV5-4 | TRBD2 | TGTGCCAGCAGCTTTGGCCTAGCGGACTACAATGAGCAGTTCTTC | CASSFGLADYNEQFF
. | TRBJ1-5 | TRBV7-2 | . | TGTGCCAGCAGCTTAGAACCAAATCAGCCCCAGCATTTT | CASSLEPNQPQHF
. | TRBJ2-1 | TRBV7-3 | . | TGTGCCAGCAGCAAACCCTATCGCTACAATGAGCAGTTCTTC | CASSKPYRYNEQFF
once | TRBJ2-5 | TRBV18 | TRBD2 | TGTGCCAGCTCACCAAGGGTAACTAGCGGATATCAAGAGACCCAGTACTTC | CASSPRVTSGYQETQYF
few | TRBJ2-6 | TRBV25-1 | . | TGTGCCAGCAGTGCGCTAGACTGGGGCGCTGGGGCCAACGTCCTGACTTTC | CASSALDWGAGANVLTF
. | TRBJ2-3 | TRBV6-1 | TRBD2 | TGTGCCCACGGGACTAGCGGGGGAGGCACAGATACGCAGTATTTT | CAHGTSGGGTDTQYF
. | TRBJ2-7 | TRBV4-3 | TRBD1 | TGCGCCAGCAGCCAAGAACCGGGACAGACCTACGAGCAGTACTTC | CASSQEPGQTYEQYF
few | TRBJ1-2 | TRBV30 | . | TGTGCCTGTATTCTTACAGGGTTTCGATATGGCTACACCTTC | CACILTGFRYGYTF
few | TRBJ1-1 | TRBV28 | . | TGTGCCAGCCGTCTGGGAACAGGGTATGAAGCTTTCTTT | CASRLGTGYEAFF
. | TRBJ2-1 | TRBV30 | TRBD2 | TGTGCCTGGAGCGAGGGACTAGCGGGGAACAATGAGCAGTTCTTC | CAWSEGLAGNNEQFF
few | TRBJ2-7 | TRBV7-9 | . | TGTGCCAGCAGCTTAGTGGCTAATCCCTCCTACGAGCAGTACTTC | CASSLVANPSYEQYF
few | TRBJ1-4 | TRBV30 | . | TGTGCCTGGAGGGAGTACGGCGGTGAACTGTTTTTT | CAWREYGGELFF
. | TRBJ1-4 | TRBV4-1 | TRBD1 | TGCGCCAGCAGCCAAGAGGGACAGGCTTATAATGAAAAACTGTTTTTT | CASSQEGQAYNEKLFF
few | TRBJ2-5 | TRBV7-7 | TRBD2 | TGTGCTAGCAGCTTAGATAGCGGGAGTCGAGAGACCCAGTACTTC | CASSLDSGSRETQYF
few | TRBJ2-1 | TRBV2 | . | TGTGCCAGTGGACGATTCTACAATGAGCAGTTCTTC | CASGRFYNEQFF
. | TRBJ2-3 | TRBV27 | . | TGTGCCAGCAGTTTATCGAGCGGATACACAGATACGCAGTATTTT | CASSLSSGYTDTQYF
. | TRBJ1-6 | TRBV9 | . | TGTGCCAGCAGCGCCACAGGGAGGGATAATTCACCCCTCCACTTT | CASSATGRDNSPLHF
. | TRBJ1-5 | TRBV6-1 | . | TGTGCCAGCAGTGAAGCGCAAGGGTACAATCAGCCCCAGCATTTT | CASSEAQGYNQPQHF
few | TRBJ1-5 | TRBV30 | . | TGTGCCTGGAGTGCGGGTATTCAGCCCCAGCATTTT | CAWSAGIQPQHF
. | TRBJ1-1 | TRBV9 | TRBD1 | TGTGCCAGCAGCGTATTCCAGGGGGGAGAGACTGAAGCTTTCTTT | CASSVFQGGETEAFF
. | TRBJ1-2 | TRBV14 | . | TGTGCCAGCAGCCAAGGGTATAGGGCAGGCTATGGCTACACCTTC | CASSQGYRAGYGYTF
few | TRBJ1-1 | TRBV7-9 | . | TGTGCCAGCAGAGAGGGCCCGAACACTGAAGCTTTCTTT | CASREGPNTEAFF
few | TRBJ2-5 | TRBV7-2 | . | TGTGCCAGCAGCCCCCCCGGGGAGACCCAGTACTTC | CASSPPGETQYF
. | TRBJ2-3 | TRBV2 | . | TGTGCCAGCAGGTTGCTGGGGGGTCCGAGAAATACGCAGTATTTT | CASRLLGGPRNTQYF
few | TRBJ2-2 | TRBV5-1 | TRBD1 | TGCGCCAGCAGCTCAGGGGGCGCAGGCACCGGGGAGCTGTTTTTT | CASSSGGAGTGELFF
few | TRBJ1-2 | TRBV4-2 | TRBD1 | TGTGCCAGCAGCCAAAATCCCGGGACAGGGTTCCTCTATGGCTACACCTTC | CASSQNPGTGFLYGYTF
. | TRBJ1-2 | TRBV9 | . | TGTGCCAGCAGCGTAGCTGGGACAAAGGGGGGAATCGGCTACACCTTC | CASSVAGTKGGIGYTF
few | TRBJ2-7 | TRBV15 | . | TGTGCCACCCAAACCGGGACGCCGGGGGACGAGCAGTACTTC | CATQTGTPGDEQYF
few | TRBJ1-1 | TRBV10-3 | . | TGTGCCATCAGTGAGTCACGGCAGAGGAACACTGAAGCTTTCTTT | CAISESRQRNTEAFF
few | TRBJ1-1 | TRBV30 | . | TGTGCCTGGAGTGTATCCCCAAGGGGAAACACTGAAGCTTTCTTT | CAWSVSPRGNTEAFF
. | TRBJ1-1 | TRBV6-5 | . | TGTGCCAGCAGTTATATCTCCCAGGGCCAGGGCGGAGCTTTCTTT | CASSYISQGQGGAFF
few | TRBJ2-7 | TRBV2 | TRBD1 | TGTGCCAGCAGTGAAGCCGGACAGGGGACCGAGCAGTACTTC | CASSEAGQGTEQYF
. | TRBJ1-5 | TRBV6-1 | . | TGTGCCAGCAGGAGGACGAGCAATCAGCCCCAGCATTTT | CASRRTSNQPQHF
few | TRBJ1-6 | TRBV27 | . | TGTGCCAGCCGTTGGGGGCGATACTATAATTCACCCCTCCACTTT | CASRWGRYYNSPLHF
. | TRBJ2-4 | TRBV21-1 | . | TGTGCCAGCAGCACTCCCCGACCGGGCCCCAGACGAGGCGGTTTCGCCAAAAACATTCAGTACTTC | CASSTPRPGPRRGGFAKNIQYF
. | TRBJ2-1 | TRBV25-1 | . | TGTGTCAGCAGTGAAGATAGGGGTTCCTACAATGAGCAGTTCTTC | CVSSEDRGSYNEQFF